This TCR beta chain was identified in a study of OX40 agonist ivuxolimab in advanced cancers. Study-wide context: Ivuxolimab was an agonistic, fully human IgG2 monoclonal antibody directed against OX40 (CD134), a costimulatory receptor. Among the approximately 54 dose-escalation patients, around 20 had hepatocellular carcinoma, roughly 15 melanoma, 9 renal cell carcinoma and 9 head and neck cancer. In the dose-escalation cohort, around four fifths of patients were male, and the mean age was around 60 years with a range of roughly 23 to 79. Prior anti-PD-1, anti-PD-L1 or anti-CTLA-4 therapy was permitted, and checkpoint inhibitors had been received by 30% to 40% of dose-escalation patients. Intravenous ivuxolimab was administered to patients every 2 weeks at six dose levels: 0.01, 0.1, 0.3, 1.5, 3 and 10 mg/kg. The point of sequencing TCRbeta in the periphery was to test whether ivuxolimab changed TCR sequence diversity and drove clonal T-cell expansion. The paper reports the monotherapy dose-escalation portion (N of about 47 patients) of the phase I ivuxolimab trial. Three dose-escalation patients achieved partial responses, one with hepatocellular carcinoma and two with cutaneous melanoma.

Genomic DNA was extracted from sorted cells for sequencing of the TCRbeta CDR3 region. TCRbeta CDR3 regions were sequenced using the immunoSEQ Assay. Imported from immuneACCESS, the table was reduced by TCRdb to in-frame sequences with V and J called. These copies leave out some clones; in studies compared against another copy, an unresolved V gene accounts for under half, and the cause of the remainder is not known. The sample has tens of thousands of clones on record, around 89% of them singletons. The ten largest clones take up about a tenth of the sample. The trial excluded patients who had a history of autoimmune disease or were on systemic immunosuppression. Peripheral blood for TCR sequencing was collected from all dose cohorts at baseline, on cycle 4 day 1, and on cycle 7 day 1. Samples came from an open-label, multicenter, first-in-human phase I dose-escalation trial of ivuxolimab. Adults with locally advanced or metastatic melanoma, renal cell, hepatocellular, or head and neck squamous cell carcinoma were enrolled in the trial. Before TCR sequencing, CD4+ and CD8+ T cells were separately sorted from peripheral blood.

CDR1 ENHRY and CDR2 SYGVKD were looked up in the germline V gene. The CDR3 contains 12 residues, cysteine and phenylalanine counted. The retained sequence is limited to the CDR3, 36 bases, with the frame set at the first base. V drops 9 bases and J drops 6 bases, leaving 12 bases in between. This clone was seen only once. Its antigen remains unidentified. Base qualities were left out, and no much larger clone turns up one base away. Beyond this particular receptor, the publication reports: After ivuxolimab, CD8+ T cells had more expanded clones than CD4+ T cells on average. The antigen specificity of the peripheral T cells that underwent clonal expansion was not determined. Low levels of normalized T-cell clonal expansion were also seen in some patients who did not respond. In the 0.1-3.0 mg/kg groups, partial responders were among the patients with the lowest normalized peripheral clonal expansion, particularly in CD8+ T cells. At doses of 0.1 to 3.0 mg/kg, clonal expansion of both CD4+ and CD8+ blood T cells was observed from baseline to week 6.

The TCR sequence derives from an adult with an advanced solid tumor such as melanoma, head and neck, liver or kidney cancer. The sample here was CD4+ or CD8+ T cells sorted from blood, taken in a trial of the OX40 agonist ivuxolimab. Recombination connected TRBV10-3 to TRBJ2-1, and the D gene may be TRBD1, 6 bases matching. The CDR3 protein is CAMGRGTNEQFF. The DNA is as follows: TGTGCCATGGGCAGGGGTACCAATGAGCAGTTCTTC.